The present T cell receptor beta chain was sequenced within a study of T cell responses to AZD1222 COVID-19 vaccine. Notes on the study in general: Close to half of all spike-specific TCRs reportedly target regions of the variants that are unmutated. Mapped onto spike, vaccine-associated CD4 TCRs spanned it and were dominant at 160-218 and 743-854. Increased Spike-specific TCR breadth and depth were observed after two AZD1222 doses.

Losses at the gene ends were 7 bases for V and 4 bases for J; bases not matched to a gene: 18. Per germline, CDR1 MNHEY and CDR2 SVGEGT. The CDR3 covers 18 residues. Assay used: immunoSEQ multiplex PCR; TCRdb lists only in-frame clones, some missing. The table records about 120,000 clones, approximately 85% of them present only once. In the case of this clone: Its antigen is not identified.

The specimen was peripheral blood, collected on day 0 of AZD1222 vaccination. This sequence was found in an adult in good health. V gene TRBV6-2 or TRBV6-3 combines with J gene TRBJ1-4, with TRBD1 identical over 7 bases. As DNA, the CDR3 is TGTGCCAGCACCCCTCGGAGGGTGCCGGGACAGTATAATGAAAAACTGTTTTTT. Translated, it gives CASTPRRVPGQYNEKLFF.